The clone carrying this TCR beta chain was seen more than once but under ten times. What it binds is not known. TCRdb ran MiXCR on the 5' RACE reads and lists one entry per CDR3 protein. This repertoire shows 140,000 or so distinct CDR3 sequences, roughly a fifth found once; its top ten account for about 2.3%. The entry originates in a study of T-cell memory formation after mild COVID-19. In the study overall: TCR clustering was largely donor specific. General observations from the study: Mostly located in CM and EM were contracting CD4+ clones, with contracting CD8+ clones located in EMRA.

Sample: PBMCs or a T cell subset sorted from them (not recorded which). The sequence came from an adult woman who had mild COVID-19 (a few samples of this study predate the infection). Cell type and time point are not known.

In DNA form, the CDR3 reads TGCAGTGCTAGAGTTGGGCAGGGTCCCTACGAGCAGTACTTC. Its protein product is CSARVGQGPYEQYF. This chain connects TRBV20-1 to TRBJ2-7; possibly TRBD1 for D (5 bases). The CDR3 length is 14 residues. V dropped 1 base and J dropped 2 bases, with 12 bases sitting between them. Germline-derived CDR1 and CDR2 are DFQATT and SNEGSKA (reference sequence).